This T cell receptor (beta chain) is drawn from a study of early T cells in non-severe SARS-CoV-2 infection (dated by TCRdb to about 2021). For context, the study as a whole: TCR sequencing used bulk RNA from unsorted whole blood, so alpha and beta chains could not be paired. General conclusions and limits of the study: Matching against VDJdb was skewed toward anti-spike CD8 responses, likely underestimated virus-specific expansions, and missed private and CD4 specificities.

A few counts support this clonotype. Its antigen has not been determined. Per-base qualities were not stored, and no clone one base away is much larger. Library preparation used 5' RACE. The sequencer listed for this sample is NextSeq 500. Unique molecular identifiers were attached to individual cDNA molecules in the TCR library protocol so that sequencing error and PCR bias could be corrected. Sequencing covered both TCR alpha and beta chains, and within each sample the abundances of alpha and beta sequences were tightly co-correlated. The authors processed their data as follows. Decombinator V4 was used to annotate TCR sequences for V gene, J gene and CDR3. TCRs were defined as expanded if a significant change between any two time points was detected under a Poisson model with p below 0.0001. Abundances of TCRs were expressed as counts per million after normalisation to the total number of TCRs sequenced in each sample. TRAV1-2 paired with TRAJ12, TRAJ20 or TRAJ33 defined MAIT TCRs, while TRAV10 paired with TRAJ18 defined iNKT TCRs. VDJdb, accessed 1 November 2021, was searched for CMV, EBV and SARS-CoV-2 annotated TCRs, with TCRs annotated for multiple antigens excluded. TCRdb reprocessing: public reads trimmed at Q25 with fastp, clones called with MiXCR, in-frame beta chains kept. Records with the same CDR3 protein are collapsed into one entry carrying the most frequent genes and DNA. What appears here as the V and J calls and clone size reflects TCRdb's work, not the paper's. This sample lists approximately 31,000 distinct CDR3 sequences; roughly 5.9% were detected once. Clones ranked in the top ten supply 5% to 5.5% of the sample.

Taken from cysteine to phenylalanine, the CDR3 has 12 residues. Solely the CDR3 DNA is kept, with 36 bases framed from the first base. V and J lose 2 bases and 4 bases, and a span of 4 bases separates them. The germline V gene encodes CDR1 KGHSH and CDR2 LQKENI. Set within a cohort of healthcare workers in London, UK, this nested case-control study involved weekly PCR testing of nasopharyngeal swabs along with blood sampling. Between 23 and 31 March 2020, the week of the UK lockdown, healthcare workers were enrolled and then followed up weekly for as long as 16 weeks. The material sequenced was whole blood. The receptor comes from an adult who was a healthcare worker with PCR-confirmed SARS-CoV-2 infection or an uninfected control (not recorded which). The receptor chain draws on TRBV18 and TRBJ2-3, with the identity of the D gene unclear. CDR3 loop: CASSPIPDTQYF. The DNA is TGTGCCAGCTCACCAATCCCAGATACGCAGTATTTT.